The clone carrying this T cell receptor beta chain occurred a few times. Its antigen is unknown. As to time point: patch test 3, about 24 weeks after DPC sensitization. Treatment denoted: therapeutic diphenylcyclopropenone sensitization with weekly scalp DPC. Whole blood that had not been fractionated was the source of extracted total RNA. Original analysis: Ranging from roughly 23,224 to 690,600, TCR counts per sample had a median value of around 94,000. Each CDR3 protein is one row after TCRdb ran MiXCR on the RACE reads. Here the V and J calls rest on TCRdb's processing, not on the authors' analysis. The table lists approximately 30,000 distinct CDR3 sequences, 5% to 6.5% of them singletons. This sample was taken from a study of human T cells and chemical hapten exposure. Study-level results: Controls formed significantly fewer large CDR3 similarity clusters than expanded TCRs did. Having alopecia, donors may respond immunologically unlike healthy people.

The TCR sequence derives from a man in his thirties or forties with alopecia areata. Some clones in this sample may be carry-over from other donors' samples. Sequenced here: whole blood, sampled in connection with sensitization to the hapten diphenylcyclopropenone (DPC).

The DNA of the CDR3 is TGTGCCAGCAGTTTATCGGATCCCAGGGGCTACACCTTC. Protein sequence: CASSLSDPRGYTF. The chain recombines TRBV28 with TRBJ1-2; D is unresolved. The CDR3 sequence is 13 residues long. The V gene lost 1 base and the J gene lost 8 bases, with 11 bases spanning the gap. The germline V gene has CDR1 MDHEN and CDR2 SYDVKM.